One sample yielded the 2 T cell receptor beta chains listed below, sequenced in a study. One entry per CDR3 protein results from TCRdb running MiXCR on the RT-PCR reads. The sample shows about 700,000 distinct CDR3 sequences, approximately 14% of them seen only once. Specimen: memory CD4+ T cells from blood. These receptors all come from a female donor in good health, serving as a healthy control.

This clonotype has a handful of counts. CDR3 protein: CASSLSSVVNSPLHF. Written as DNA, the CDR3 is TGTGCCAGCAGCTTGTCATCCGTGGTTAATTCACCCCTCCACTTT. This chain uses TRBV7-2 with TRBJ1-6; D gene unclear. With 3 bases removed from V and 6 bases from J, the gap between germline ends came to 12 bases. The CDR3 is 15 amino acids. The V gene's germline CDR1 is SGHTA and CDR2 FQGNSA.

This clonotype was seen a handful of times. J is TRBJ2-7 and V is TRBV27; possible D gene TRBD2, 5 bases. The germline V gene encodes CDR1 MNHEY and CDR2 SMNVEV (reference sequence). V dropped 7 bases and J dropped 0 bases, with 19 bases sitting between them. The CDR3 has 16 residues. The CDR3 here is CASMSPWPDSSYEQYF. CDR3 DNA: TGTGCCAGCATGAGCCCCTGGCCGGACTCCTCCTACGAGCAGTACTTC.